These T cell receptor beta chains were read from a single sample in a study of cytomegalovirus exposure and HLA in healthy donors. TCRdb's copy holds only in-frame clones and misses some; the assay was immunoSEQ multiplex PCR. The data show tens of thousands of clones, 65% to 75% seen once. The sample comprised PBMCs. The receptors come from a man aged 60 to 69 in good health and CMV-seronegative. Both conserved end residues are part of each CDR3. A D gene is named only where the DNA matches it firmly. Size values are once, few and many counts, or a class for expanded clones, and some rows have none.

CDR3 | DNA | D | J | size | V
CASSSGQDTEAFF | TGTGCCAGCAGCTCGGGACAGGACACTGAAGCTTTCTTT | TRBD1 | TRBJ1-1 | few | TRBV5-4
CASSLVANEGTEAFF | TGTGCCAGCAGCTTAGTGGCGAATGAGGGCACTGAAGCTTTCTTT | . | TRBJ1-1 | . | TRBV11-1
CASRGAGVGYTF | TGTGCCAGCAGAGGAGCCGGGGTTGGCTACACCTTC | . | TRBJ1-2 | . | TRBV6-1
CASSYYSGGAYNEQFF | TGTGCCAGCAGCTACTATAGCGGGGGGGCGTACAATGAGCAGTTCTTC | TRBD2 | TRBJ2-1 | . | TRBV9
CASSWGGSTEAFF | TGCGCCAGCAGCTGGGGGGGATCCACTGAAGCTTTCTTT | . | TRBJ1-1 | . | TRBV5-1
CASSLDLGVRGTEAFF | TGTGCCAGCAGTTTAGACTTAGGGGTTAGGGGCACTGAAGCTTTCTTT | . | TRBJ1-1 | . | TRBV9
CASSTGIQTDTQYF | TGTGCCAGCAGCACCGGGATACAAACAGATACGCAGTATTTT | . | TRBJ2-3 | . | TRBV6-6
CASSIISRADTEAFF | TGTGCCAGTAGTATAATCAGCAGGGCGGACACTGAAGCTTTCTTT | . | TRBJ1-1 | . | TRBV19
CASSFGDRVGEQYF | TGTGCCAGCAGCTTTGGGGACAGGGTCGGCGAGCAGTACTTC | TRBD1 | TRBJ2-7 | . | TRBV7-8
CASSPARDYGYTF | TGTGCCAGCAGCCCCGCCAGGGACTATGGCTACACCTTC | . | TRBJ1-2 | . | TRBV4-2
CSGRQGSSYEQYF | TGCAGCGGGAGACAGGGGTCGTCCTACGAGCAGTACTTC | TRBD1 | TRBJ2-7 | few | TRBV29-1
CASSPRDREQNTQYF | TGTGCCAGCAGCCCTCGGGACAGGGAGCAAAATACGCAGTATTTT | TRBD1 | TRBJ2-3 | . | TRBV7-3
CAWSTGENLLNSPLHF | TGTGCCTGGAGTACAGGGGAAAACCTCCTTAATTCACCCCTCCACTTT | TRBD1 | TRBJ1-6 | few | TRBV30
CASSYREYYGYTF | TGTGCCAGTAGCTACAGGGAATACTATGGCTACACCTTC | . | TRBJ1-2 | . | TRBV19
CASSPDRANSPLHF | TGTGCCAGCAGTCCAGACAGGGCAAATTCACCCCTCCACTTT | TRBD1 | TRBJ1-6 | few | TRBV6-5
CATSRDPNNEQFF | TGTGCCACCAGCAGAGATCCCAACAATGAGCAGTTCTTC | . | TRBJ2-1 | . | TRBV15
CASSPPSGGGGNTIYF | TGTGCCAGCAGCCCCCCCTCCGGGGGGGGAGGAAACACCATATATTTT | . | TRBJ1-3 | . | TRBV7-9
CASSPRGSNQPQHF | TGTGCCAGCAGCCCGCGGGGTAGCAATCAGCCCCAGCATTTT | . | TRBJ1-5 | . | TRBV6-5
CASRGGKGEAASPQHF | TGTGCCAGCAGGGGAGGGAAGGGTGAAGCCGCCAGCCCCCAGCATTTT | . | TRBJ1-5 | . | TRBV2
CASSEAGESYEQYF | TGTGCCAGCAGTGAGGCAGGGGAATCCTACGAGCAGTACTTC | . | TRBJ2-7 | . | TRBV6-1
CASSFGTSIHEQYF | TGCGCCAGCAGCTTCGGGACTAGTATTCACGAGCAGTACTTC | TRBD2 | TRBJ2-7 | . | TRBV5-1
CASSPPVGVSSYEQYF | TGTGCCAGCAGCCCCCCCGTAGGGGTTAGCTCCTACGAGCAGTACTTC | . | TRBJ2-7 | . | TRBV7-2
CASSLTGGELFF | TGTGCCAGCAGCCTCACAGGGGGGGAGCTGTTTTTT | . | TRBJ2-2 | . | TRBV13
CASSIVDFRTDTQYF | TGTGCCAGTAGTATAGTAGACTTCCGCACAGATACGCAGTATTTT | . | TRBJ2-3 | . | TRBV19
CASSSVGSGGHFNSYEQYF | TGCGCCAGCAGCTCCGTTGGTAGCGGGGGACATTTTAACTCCTACGAGCAGTACTTC | TRBD2 | TRBJ2-7 | . | TRBV5-1
CSARDQREAFF | TGCAGTGCTAGAGATCAACGGGAAGCTTTCTTT | . | TRBJ1-1 | few | TRBV20-1
CASSIGGWTEAFF | TGTGCCAGTAGTATTGGGGGGTGGACTGAAGCTTTCTTT | . | TRBJ1-1 | . | TRBV19